The 15 T cell receptor beta chains presented below share a single source sample, sequenced in a study of cytomegalovirus exposure and HLA in healthy donors. The PCR used 60 Vbeta and 13 Jbeta primers. The assay was immunoSEQ multiplex PCR, and TCRdb's table has in-frame clones only and misses some. The sample shows roughly 140,000 clones, 64% of them seen only once. The sample was PBMCs. These TCRs come from a woman aged 25 to 39 in good health and CMV-seropositive.

This clone was seen once. The chain recombines TRBV14 with TRBJ2-7, with D possibly being TRBD2 (5 bases). Germline V CDR1 and CDR2: SGHDN, FVKESK. The CDR3 extends over 14 amino acids. Trimming cost V 2 bases and J 5 bases, with 13 bases left between them. The CDR3 here is CASSQLYPSNEQYF. In DNA form, the CDR3 reads TGTGCCAGCAGCCAACTCTATCCTAGCAACGAGCAGTACTTC.

The rearrangement uses TRBV2 and TRBJ1-6; D remains ambiguous. The CDR3 contains 15 residues. V lost 6 bases and J 0 bases, leaving 9 bases between the germline ends. Germline V gene data show CDR1 as SNHLY and CDR2 as FYNNEI. Here the CDR3 DNA reads TGTGCCAGCAGCTTAGAGAGCTCCTATAATTCACCCCTCCACTTT. Encoded protein: CASSLESSYNSPLHF. Combining the CDR3 with reference TRBV2 and TRBJ1-6 gives the whole variable domain EPEVTQTPSHQVTQMGQEVILRCVPISNHLYFYWYRQILGQKVEFLVSFYNNEISEKSEIFDDQFSVERPDGSNFTLKIRSTKLEDSAMYFCASSLESSYNSPLHFGNGTRLTVT.

J is TRBJ2-5 and V is TRBV2; 10 bases are shared with TRBD2. The CDR3 contains 15 residues. V was clipped by 5 bases and J by 0 bases; unmatched bases: 3. The germline CDR1 and CDR2 sequences are SNHLY and FYNNEI. CDR3 sequence reads: CASSYSGGYQETQYF. DNA of the CDR3: TGTGCCAGCAGTTATAGCGGGGGGTACCAAGAGACCCAGTACTTC.

The chain joins TRBV7-9 to TRBJ2-7, with TRBD2 identical over 8 bases. This CDR3 has 16 amino acids. J gave up 6 bases and V 5 bases, and 15 bases lay outside the gene matches. CDR1 SEHNR and CDR2 FQNEAQ come from the germline V gene (reference sequence). CDR3 DNA: TGTGCCAGCAGCCCCACCTCGGGGGGGAGTCTAGTCGAGCAGTACTTC. Its translation is CASSPTSGGSLVEQYF.

The rearrangement joins TRBV19 to TRBJ1-1; possibly TRBD1 for D (5 bases). CDR1 LNHDA and CDR2 SQIVND come from the germline V gene (reference sequence). There are 11 residues in the CDR3. V was pared by 11 bases and J by 5 bases, with 12 bases between. The CDR3 DNA reads as TGTGCCTGCAGGGCTGGAACTGAAGCTTTCTTT. Amino acid sequence: CACRAGTEAFF.

This sequence joins TRBV19 and TRBJ2-3; TRBD1 matches 9 bases. The V and J ends lost 5 bases and 3 bases, in that order; junction bases with no gene match: 9. From germline, CDR1 is LNHDA and CDR2 SQIVND (reference sequence). This CDR3 is built from 16 residues. CDR3 protein: CASSPLGQGRTDTQYF. CDR3 nucleotides: TGTGCCAGTAGTCCCTTGGGACAGGGAAGGACAGATACGCAGTATTTT.

The genes are TRBV6-1 and TRBJ2-7; unclear D gene. This CDR3 is 14 amino acids long. The V gene's germline CDR1 is MNHNS and CDR2 SASEGT. The V gene lost 2 bases and the J gene lost 0 bases, with 8 bases spanning the gap. CDR3 nucleotides: TGTGCCAGCAGTGAAATGCACGGCTCCTACGAGCAGTACTTC. Translated, it gives CASSEMHGSYEQYF.

This clone was counted once. The V gene is TRBV6-1, the J gene TRBJ2-2; 9 positions match TRBD1. Losses at the gene ends were 5 bases for V and 4 bases for J; bases not matched to a gene: 5. This CDR3 contains 15 residues. Germline V CDR1 and CDR2: MNHNS, SASEGT. The CDR3 sequence: CASSSRQGGTGELFF. The CDR3, as DNA: TGTGCCAGCAGTTCGCGACAGGGGGGCACCGGGGAGCTGTTTTTT.

The V gene is TRBV19, the J gene TRBJ1-5; D is possibly TRBD1 (5 bases). The CDR3 contains 13 residues. V lost 10 bases, J lost 5 bases, and 15 bases lay in between. The germline gives CDR1 LNHDA, CDR2 SQIVND (reference sequence). CDR3 amino acids: CATSRDVDQPQHF. The CDR3 DNA reads as TGTGCCACCTCCAGGGATGTGGATCAGCCCCAGCATTTT.

This clone was counted once. The rearrangement links TRBV4-1 to TRBJ2-5, with unresolved D. This CDR3 comprises 16 residues. The V and J ends lost 4 bases and 4 bases respectively, with 19 bases between them. CDR1 and CDR2 from the germline V gene are MGHRA and YSYEKL. CDR3 in amino acids: CASSLRGATRGETQYF. CDR3 nucleotides: TGCGCCAGCAGCCTTCGTGGCGCAACCCGAGGAGAGACCCAGTACTTC.

CDR3 amino acids: CASSLSGVAADTQYF. The CDR3 bases are TGTGCCAGCAGCCTGTCGGGGGTAGCTGCAGATACGCAGTATTTT. The chain is built from TRBV5-4 and TRBJ2-3; a weak D match, TRBD2 (6 bases). Germline CDR1 SGHNT, CDR2 YYREEE (reference sequence). There are 15 residues in the CDR3. The V gene lost 4 bases and the J gene lost 4 bases, with 16 bases spanning the gap.

In regard to this clone: Lacking the conserved final phenylalanine or tryptophan, this CDR3 likely reflects a read error. J is TRBJ1-1 and V is TRBV5-1; no firm D call. The CDR3 has 13 amino acids. Germline assignment: CDR1 SGHRS and CDR2 YFSETQ. V gave up 2 bases and J gave up 5 bases, with 10 bases separating them. CDR3 nucleotides: TGCGCCAGCAGCTTAGATGGGGAGACTGAAGCTTTCCTT. Protein sequence: CASSLDGETEAFL.

This clone showed up just a few times. V usage is TRBV27 and J usage is TRBJ1-1; 9 nucleotides match TRBD1. From germline, CDR1 is MNHEY and CDR2 SMNVEV (reference sequence). The J segment lost 4 bases and the V segment lost 6 bases, leaving 6 bases of the junction unmatched. The CDR3 loop spans 14 amino acids. The CDR3 region has the DNA TGTGCCAGCAGGGTGACAGGGGGGAGCACTGAAGCTTTCTTT. This encodes CASRVTGGSTEAFF.

The chain recombines TRBV2 with TRBJ1-4; 10 bases match TRBD1. Trimming cost V 7 bases and J 6 bases; bases outside gene matches: 5. This CDR3 spans 14 amino acids. CDR1 is SNHLY and CDR2 is FYNNEI in the germline V gene. CDR3 in DNA: TGTGCCAGCAAGACCGGGACAGGGGATGAAAAACTGTTTTTT. This codes for CASKTGTGDEKLFF.

The chain links TRBV10-3 to TRBJ2-5, with 8 positions matching TRBD1. The end of the DNA is better explained by TRBJ2-7, so the J call may be wrong. The CDR3 runs 12 residues. The germline V gene has CDR1 ENHRY and CDR2 SYGVKD. CDR3 sequence reads: CAIGGQAYEQYF. In DNA, the CDR3 is TGTGCCATCGGGGGACAGGCCTACGAGCAGTACTTC.